The TCR beta chain described here comes from a study of shared clonotypes between healthy human individuals. In the study overall: A couple of women and a few men aged 18 to 49 made up the donors. The study used three CD4 naive, three CD4 memory, two CD8 naive and one CD8 memory plate per donor.

As defined, naive CD8 cells were CD45RO-negative and positively selected for CCR7, with terminally differentiated effector memory CD45RA+ cells excluded. As to this clone: What it binds is unknown.

Germline CDR1 reads SQVTM; CDR2 reads ANQGSEA. The CDR3 is 14 residues long. V lost 6 bases to trimming and J lost 6 bases, with 20 bases between them. Overall study findings and caveats: Expectations were that clonotype sharing among donors would be affected by sequencing depth.

The assay was immunoSEQ multiplex PCR, and TCRdb's table has in-frame clones only and misses some. The sample holds over 2,000,000 clones, 80% to 95% seen once. The source of this sequence is a man between 18 and 35 years old in good health. Some clones in this sample may be carry-over from other donors' samples. The chain recombines TRBV29-1 with TRBJ1-2, with unresolved D. Sequenced sample: naive CD8+ T cells from PBMCs. CDR3 sequence (DNA): TGCAGCGTCTCCTTACCCCCCGAATATCATGGCTACACCTTC. Amino acids: CSVSLPPEYHGYTF.